The T cell receptor beta chain under discussion was sequenced for a study of shared clonotypes between healthy human individuals. Overall study results and limits: There were few donors, and this limited the genetic and exposure-history diversity represented.

On this clone: What it recognizes is unknown. Other nucleotide sequences from this sample produce the same CDR3.

The assay was immunoSEQ multiplex PCR, and TCRdb's table has in-frame clones only and misses some. The table shows 1 million to 1.2 million clones, with about 80% occurring only once. Investigators divided CD4+ cells into CD45RA+ naive and CD45RA-negative memory subsets. This CDR3 has 14 residues. V was clipped by 0 bases and J by 0 bases, with 5 bases between them. CDR1 is SGHNT and CDR2 is YENEEA in the germline V gene. The V and J genes are TRBV11-3 and TRBJ1-1; no firm D call. The sequence was collected from a man younger than 30 in good health. Some clones in this sample may be carry-over from other donors' samples. Sample: memory CD4+ T cells from PBMCs. Subset noted: CD45RA-negative fraction. CDR3 in amino acids: CASSLDRLNTEAFF. CDR3 DNA: TGTGCCAGCAGCTTAGATCGCTTGAACACTGAAGCTTTCTTT.